This TCR beta chain was identified during a study of T-cell memory formation after mild COVID-19. This clonotype was detected only once. The antigen is unknown. Each CDR3 protein gets one entry after TCRdb re-called the 5' RACE reads with MiXCR. The sample shows a few hundred thousand distinct CDR3 sequences, under 30% of them seen only once. General study findings and limits: Confirmation of SARS-CoV-2 specificity was lacking for second-wave clones peaking day 37. Contracting CD4+ clones sat mainly in CM and EM; CD8+ in EMRA.

The length of the CDR3 is 14 residues. Germline loops: CDR1 MNHEY, CDR2 SVGAGI. Trimming shortened V by 7 bases and J by 8 bases, and 18 bases separated the two germline ends. The chain combines TRBV6-5 with TRBJ1-5, with D maybe TRBD1 (5 bases). Sequencing input: PBMCs or a T cell subset sorted from them (not recorded which). This TCR came from an adult woman who had mild COVID-19 (a few samples of this study predate the infection). Cell type and time point are not known. The CDR3 reads CASKVGAAGEPQHF. The DNA for the CDR3 is TGTGCCAGCAAAGTCGGGGCGGCTGGGGAGCCCCAGCATTTT.